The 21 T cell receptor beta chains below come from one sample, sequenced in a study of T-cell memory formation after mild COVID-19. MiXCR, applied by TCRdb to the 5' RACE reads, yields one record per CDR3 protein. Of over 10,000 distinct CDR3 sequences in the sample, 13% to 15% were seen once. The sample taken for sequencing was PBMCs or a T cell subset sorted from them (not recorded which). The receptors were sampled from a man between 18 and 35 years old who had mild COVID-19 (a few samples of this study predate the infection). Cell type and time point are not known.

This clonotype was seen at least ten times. The CDR3 reads CASRAGNSGANVLTF. The CDR3 bases are TGCGCCAGCCGCGCGGGGAACTCTGGGGCCAACGTCCTGACTTTC. The chain recombines TRBV5-1 with TRBJ2-6; a weak D match, TRBD2 (6 bases). The CDR3 spans 15 residues. Germline lookup yields CDR1 SGHRS and CDR2 YFSETQ. The V and J ends lost 7 bases and 0 bases respectively, with 11 bases between them.

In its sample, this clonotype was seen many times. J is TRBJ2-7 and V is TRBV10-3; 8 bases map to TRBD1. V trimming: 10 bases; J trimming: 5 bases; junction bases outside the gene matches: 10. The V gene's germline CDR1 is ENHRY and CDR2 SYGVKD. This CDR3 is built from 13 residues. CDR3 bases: TGTGCCAGCCGCACGGGGACAGGTCACGAGCAGTACGTC. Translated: CASRTGTGHEQYV.

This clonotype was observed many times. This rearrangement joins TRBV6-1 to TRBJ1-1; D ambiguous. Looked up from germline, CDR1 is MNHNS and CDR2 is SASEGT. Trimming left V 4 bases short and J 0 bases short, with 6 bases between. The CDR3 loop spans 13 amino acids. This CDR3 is CASSGQMNTEAFF. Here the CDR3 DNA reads TGTGCCAGCAGTGGGCAGATGAACACTGAAGCTTTCTTT.

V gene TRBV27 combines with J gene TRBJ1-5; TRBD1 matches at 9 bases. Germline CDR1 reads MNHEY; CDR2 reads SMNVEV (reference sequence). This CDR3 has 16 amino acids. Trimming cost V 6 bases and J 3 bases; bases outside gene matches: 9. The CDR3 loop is CASSLTGGAYNQPQHF. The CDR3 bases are TGTGCCAGCAGCCTCACAGGGGGCGCTTACAATCAGCCCCAGCATTTT.

The CDR3 is CASSFLLDRLTDTQYF. The CDR3 DNA follows: TGTGCCAGCAGTTTCCTTCTTGACAGGCTAACAGATACGCAGTATTTT. The chain carries TRBV28 and TRBJ2-3; the D gene is possibly TRBD1 (6 bases). CDR3 length equals 16 residues. The germline V gene has CDR1 MDHEN and CDR2 SYDVKM. V was clipped by 3 bases and J by 3 bases, with 16 bases between them.

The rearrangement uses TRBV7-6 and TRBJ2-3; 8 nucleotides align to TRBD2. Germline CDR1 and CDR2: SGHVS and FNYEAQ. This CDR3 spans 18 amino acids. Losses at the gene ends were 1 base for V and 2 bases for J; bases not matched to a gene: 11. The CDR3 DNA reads TGTGCCAGCAGCTTAGTTATAGGCGGGGGGCGGTACACAGATACGCAGTATTTT. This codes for CASSLVIGGGRYTDTQYF.

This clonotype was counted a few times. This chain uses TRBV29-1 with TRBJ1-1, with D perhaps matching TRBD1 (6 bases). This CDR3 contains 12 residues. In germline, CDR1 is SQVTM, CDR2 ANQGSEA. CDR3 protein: CTGVGAGAEAFF. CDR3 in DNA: TGCACCGGGGTGGGGGCCGGGGCTGAAGCTTTCTTT.

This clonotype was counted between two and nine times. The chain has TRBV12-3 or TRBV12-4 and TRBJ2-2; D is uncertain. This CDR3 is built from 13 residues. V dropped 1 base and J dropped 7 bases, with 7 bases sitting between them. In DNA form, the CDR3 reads TGTGCCAGCAGTTTAGTGGACGTCGGGGAGCTGTTTTTT. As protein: CASSLVDVGELFF.

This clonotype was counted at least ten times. This CDR3 reads CSADGGLWDRDGYTF. CDR3 nucleotides: TGCAGCGCCGACGGGGGCCTTTGGGACAGGGATGGCTACACCTTC. The chain is built from TRBV29-1 and TRBJ1-2; 9 nucleotides agree with TRBD1. The V gene end was trimmed by 7 bases and the J gene end by 6 bases; junction bases not matched to a gene: 15. There are 15 residues in the CDR3. The germline V gene encodes CDR1 SQVTM and CDR2 ANQGSEA.

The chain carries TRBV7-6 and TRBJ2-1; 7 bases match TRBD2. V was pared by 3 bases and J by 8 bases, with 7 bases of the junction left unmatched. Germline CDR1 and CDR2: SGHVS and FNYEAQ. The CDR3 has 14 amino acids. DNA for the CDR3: TGTGCCAGCAGCTTTGGGGGGAGGGCCGATGAGCAGTTCTTC. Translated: CASSFGGRADEQFF.

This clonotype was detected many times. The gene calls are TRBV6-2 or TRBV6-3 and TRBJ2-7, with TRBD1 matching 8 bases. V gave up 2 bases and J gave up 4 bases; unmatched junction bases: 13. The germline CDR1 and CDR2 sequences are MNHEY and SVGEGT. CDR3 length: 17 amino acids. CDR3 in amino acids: CASSYPGQAFLSYEQYF. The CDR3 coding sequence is TGTGCCAGCAGTTACCCGGGACAGGCTTTCCTTTCTTACGAGCAGTACTTC.

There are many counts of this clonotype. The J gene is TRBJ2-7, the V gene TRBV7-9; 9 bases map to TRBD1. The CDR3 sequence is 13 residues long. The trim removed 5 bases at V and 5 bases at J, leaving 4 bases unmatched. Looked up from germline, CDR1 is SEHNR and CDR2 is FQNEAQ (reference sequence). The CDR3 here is CASSQRTGDEQYF. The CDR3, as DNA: TGTGCCAGCAGCCAAAGGACAGGGGACGAGCAGTACTTC.

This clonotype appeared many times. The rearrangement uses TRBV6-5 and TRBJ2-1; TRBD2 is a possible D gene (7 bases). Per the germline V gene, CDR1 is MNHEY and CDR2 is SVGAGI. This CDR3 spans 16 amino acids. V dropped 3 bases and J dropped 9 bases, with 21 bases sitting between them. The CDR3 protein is CASSYGGGATVGEQFF. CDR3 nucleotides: TGTGCCAGCAGTTATGGAGGGGGGGCCACAGTCGGTGAGCAGTTCTTC.

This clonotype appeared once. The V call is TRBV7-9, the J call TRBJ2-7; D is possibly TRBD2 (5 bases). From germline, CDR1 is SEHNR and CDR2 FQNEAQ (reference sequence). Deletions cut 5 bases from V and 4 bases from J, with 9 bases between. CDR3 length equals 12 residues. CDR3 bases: TGTGCCAGCAGCCAGGACTGGTACGAGCAGTACGTC. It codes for CASSQDWYEQYV.

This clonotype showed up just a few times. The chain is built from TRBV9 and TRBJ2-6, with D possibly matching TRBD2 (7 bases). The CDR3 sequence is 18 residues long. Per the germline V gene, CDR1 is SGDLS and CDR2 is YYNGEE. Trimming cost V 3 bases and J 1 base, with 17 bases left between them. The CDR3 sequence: CASSGEGHRSSGANVLTF. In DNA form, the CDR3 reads TGTGCCAGCAGCGGGGAGGGACACCGGAGTTCTGGGGCCAACGTCCTGACTTTC.

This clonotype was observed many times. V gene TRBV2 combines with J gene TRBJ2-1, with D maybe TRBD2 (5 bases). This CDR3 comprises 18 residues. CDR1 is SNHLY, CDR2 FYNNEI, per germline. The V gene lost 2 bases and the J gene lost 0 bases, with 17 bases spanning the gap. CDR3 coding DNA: TGTGCCAGCAGTGAAAGTGCGGGCCATACGAACTCCTACAATGAGCAGTTCTTC. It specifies CASSESAGHTNSYNEQFF.

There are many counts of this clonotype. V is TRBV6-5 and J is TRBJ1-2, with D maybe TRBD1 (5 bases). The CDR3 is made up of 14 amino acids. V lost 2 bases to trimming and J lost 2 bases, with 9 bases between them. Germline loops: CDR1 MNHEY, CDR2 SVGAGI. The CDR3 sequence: CASSYREGNYGYTF. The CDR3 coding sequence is TGTGCCAGCAGTTACAGGGAGGGGAACTATGGCTACACCTTC.

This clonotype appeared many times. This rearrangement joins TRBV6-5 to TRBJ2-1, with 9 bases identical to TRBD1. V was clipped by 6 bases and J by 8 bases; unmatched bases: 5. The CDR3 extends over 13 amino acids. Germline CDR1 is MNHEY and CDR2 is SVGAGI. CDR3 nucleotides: TGTGCCAGCAGAGGGGACAGGGTAGATGAGCAGTTCTTC. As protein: CASRGDRVDEQFF.

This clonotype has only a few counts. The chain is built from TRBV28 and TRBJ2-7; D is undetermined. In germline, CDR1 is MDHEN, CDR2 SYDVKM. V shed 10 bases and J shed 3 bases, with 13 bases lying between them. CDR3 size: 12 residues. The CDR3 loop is CATSGQLYEQYV. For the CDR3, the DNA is TGTGCCACCTCTGGGCAGCTCTACGAGCAGTACGTC.

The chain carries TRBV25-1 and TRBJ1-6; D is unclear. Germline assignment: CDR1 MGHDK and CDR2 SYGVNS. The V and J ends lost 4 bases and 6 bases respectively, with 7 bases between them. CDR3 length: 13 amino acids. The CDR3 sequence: CASSVSTNSPLHF. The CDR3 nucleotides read TGTGCCAGCAGTGTCAGCACTAATTCACCCCTCCACTTT.

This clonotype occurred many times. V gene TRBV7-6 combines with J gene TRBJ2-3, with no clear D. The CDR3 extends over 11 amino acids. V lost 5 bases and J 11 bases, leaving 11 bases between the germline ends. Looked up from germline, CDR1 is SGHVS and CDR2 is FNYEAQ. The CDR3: CASSRRIVQYF. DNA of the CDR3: TGTGCCAGCAGCCGCCGGATCGTGCAGTATTTT.